This T cell receptor (beta chain) was recovered during a study of blood T cell repertoires in COVID-19. Study-level information: Sites across the United States, Italy and Spain contributed samples from acute and convalescent COVID-19. T cells, B-cell-depleted T cells, or PBMCs provided the cDNA or gDNA that served as material.

Authors' methods: Amplification of reference gene primers provided the estimated nucleated cell counts. Clones were read by immunoSEQ multiplex PCR, and TCRdb kept only the in-frame ones, dropping some. V and J calls and clone size come straight from that table; D and trimming were deduced from the DNA. The data hold some 150,000 clones, with 70% to 80% observed a single time. This clone was observed a few times. The CDR3 covers 14 residues. Trimming took 0 bases from V and 7 from J; bases not matched to a gene: 5. CDR1 and CDR2 from the germline V gene are LGHDT and YNNKEL (reference sequence). Seattle patients were enrolled during active infection and followed longitudinally.

The chain has TRBV3-1 (or the pseudogene TRBV3-2) and TRBJ1-2; 7 nucleotides match TRBD1. What was sequenced was peripheral blood. This TCR derives from a woman aged 70 to 79 with COVID-19, enrolled during active disease. The chain's CDR3 is CASSQEAGGGGYTF. The CDR3 DNA reads TGTGCCAGCAGCCAAGAAGCAGGGGGTGGTGGCTACACCTTC.